These 13 T cell receptor beta chains came from one sample sequenced in a study of resident and recirculating memory T cells in vitiligo. TCRdb keeps only in-frame clones here, not all; method: immunoSEQ multiplex PCR. The sample lists 40,000 to 50,000 clones; around nine tenths were seen once. Specimen: blood. The receptor source for this set is a male donor with vitiligo.

This rearrangement joins TRBV21-1 to TRBJ2-7; no check of the table's D call, TRBD2, against the DNA was made. TRBV21-1 is described as a pseudogene. The CDR3 runs 15 residues. CDR3 DNA sequence: TGTGCCAGCAGCAAACGGACTTCGGTTCCCTACGAGCAGTACTTC. Residues: CASSKRTSVPYEQYF.

The CDR3 protein is CASSSRRSSYNEQFF. CDR3 bases: TGTGCCAGCAGCAGTAGGAGAAGCTCCTACAATGAGCAGTTCTTC. V usage is TRBV7-3 and J usage is TRBJ2-1; D gene unclear. Deletions cut 5 bases from V and 0 bases from J, with 11 bases between. This CDR3 is built from 15 residues. Germline CDR1 is SGHTA and CDR2 is FQGTGA. Looking up the rest from reference TRBV7-3 and TRBJ2-1 gives the full variable domain: GAGVSQTPSNKVTEKGKYVELRCDPISGHTALYWYRQSLGQGPEFLIYFQGTGAADDSGLPNDRFFAVRPEGSVSTLKIQRTERGDSAVYLCASSSRRSSYNEQFFGPGTRLTVL.

In this sample, this clone turned up once. This chain uses TRBV29-1 with TRBJ1-4; D unresolved. Trimming removed 4 bases from V and 7 bases from J, with 10 bases in between. The CDR3 totals 12 residues. Germline CDR1 reads SQVTM; CDR2 reads ANQGSEA. The CDR3 sequence is CSVAQSGEKLFF. The CDR3 coding sequence is TGCAGCGTTGCCCAATCCGGTGAAAAACTGTTTTTT.

This chain connects TRBV6-6 to TRBJ1-2, with TRBD1 matching over 10 bases. With V trimmed by 2 bases and J by 6 bases, 9 bases remained unmatched. The CDR3 is 16 residues long. From germline, CDR1 is MNHNY and CDR2 SVGAGI (reference sequence). The CDR3 region is CASSYTPGQGGDGYTF. The CDR3, as DNA: TGTGCCAGCAGTTACACACCCGGACAGGGGGGGGATGGCTACACCTTC.

This clone occurred a few times. The chain links TRBV10-1 to TRBJ1-6; 8 bases match TRBD1. Germline assignment: CDR1 WNHNN and CDR2 SYGVQD (reference sequence). The CDR3 covers 20 residues. J lost 0 bases, V lost 2 bases, and 12 bases had no gene match. This CDR3 is CASSEEEPGQVSSYNSPLHF. The CDR3 DNA follows: TGCGCCAGCAGTGAGGAGGAACCGGGACAGGTGAGCTCCTATAATTCACCCCTCCACTTT.

This sequence joins TRBV5-4 and TRBJ1-3; TRBD1 might be the D (6 bases). The V end lost 4 bases, the J end lost 4 bases, and 18 bases lay between the germline ends. Per the germline V gene, CDR1 is SGHNT and CDR2 is YYREEE (reference sequence). The length of the CDR3 is 16 residues. CDR3 coding DNA: TGTGCCAGCAGCCGGACCCCACAGGGAGTCGGAAACACCATATATTTT. Translation gives CASSRTPQGVGNTIYF.

In its sample, this clone was seen a few times. The chain uses TRBV6-6 and TRBJ2-3; the D gene is possibly TRBD1 (6 bases). V dropped 2 bases and J dropped 2 bases, with 8 bases sitting between them. The CDR3 consists of 14 residues. Germline V gene lookup returns CDR1 MNHNY and CDR2 SVGAGI (reference sequence). The CDR3 reads CASSYDRNTDTQYF. CDR3 nucleotides: TGTGCCAGCAGTTACGACAGGAACACAGATACGCAGTATTTT.

The chain has TRBV29-1 and TRBJ1-2; D possibly corresponds to TRBD1 (5 bases). Germline-derived CDR1 and CDR2 are SQVTM and ANQGSEA. The V and J ends lost 8 bases and 6 bases respectively, with 10 bases between them. This CDR3 region has 10 residues. DNA of the CDR3: TGCAGCACCAGGGATGATGGCTACACCTTC. It encodes CSTRDDGYTF. Based on the CDR3 plus reference TRBV29-1 and TRBJ1-2, the full variable domain is SAVISQKPSRDICQRGTSLTIQCQVDSQVTMMFWYRQQPGQSLTLIATANQGSEATYESGFVIDKFPISRPNLTFSTLTVSNMSPEDSSIYLCSTRDDGYTFGSGTRLTVV.

V gene TRBV9 combines with J gene TRBJ2-6; 7 nucleotides line up with TRBD1. The CDR3 runs to 16 residues. Germline V gene sequence: CDR1 SGDLS, CDR2 YYNGEE. V shed 4 bases, J shed 2 bases, and the junction held 6 bases outside the gene matches. CDR3 protein: CASSSHRGPGANVLTF. The CDR3 nucleotides are TGTGCCAGCAGCAGTCACAGGGGCCCTGGGGCCAACGTCCTGACTTTC.

The J gene is TRBJ2-1, the V gene TRBV14; TRBD2 agrees at 7 bases. J was trimmed by 1 base and V by 7 bases; bases with no gene match: 1. This CDR3 is 13 amino acids long. The V gene's germline CDR1 is SGHDN and CDR2 FVKESK. CDR3 sequence reads: CASMGGSYNEQFF. The CDR3, as DNA: TGTGCCAGCATGGGGGGGTCCTACAATGAGCAGTTCTTC.

The V call is TRBV4-3, the J call TRBJ1-3, with D possibly TRBD1 on 5 matching bases. The CDR3 covers 14 residues. Germline CDR1 is LGHNA and CDR2 is YSLEER. The ends were cut back, 3 bases at V and 0 bases at J, with 6 bases in the middle. CDR3 sequence reads: CASSQTASGNTIYF. CDR3 nucleotides: TGCGCCAGCAGCCAGACAGCCTCTGGAAACACCATATATTTT.

The gene calls are TRBV12-5 and TRBJ1-1; the match to TRBD1 covers 7 bases. The trim removed 9 bases at V and 1 base at J, leaving 11 bases unmatched. Per germline, CDR1 LGHNT and CDR2 FRNRAP. The CDR3 has 15 amino acids. The CDR3 DNA reads as TGTGCTAGCGCCGGGGGTGCAGGGGGGAACACTGAAGCTTTCTTT. Translation: CASAGGAGGNTEAFF.

The chain joins TRBV27 to TRBJ1-5; D gene unclear. The CDR3 length is 14 residues. Trimming took off 2 bases at V and 6 bases at J, with 11 bases between the two ends. Germline CDR1 MNHEY, CDR2 SMNVEV (reference sequence). CDR3 sequence (DNA): TGTGCCAGCAGTTTAAGGGAGGTTGGTCAGCCCCAGCATTTT. Amino acid sequence: CASSLREVGQPQHF.